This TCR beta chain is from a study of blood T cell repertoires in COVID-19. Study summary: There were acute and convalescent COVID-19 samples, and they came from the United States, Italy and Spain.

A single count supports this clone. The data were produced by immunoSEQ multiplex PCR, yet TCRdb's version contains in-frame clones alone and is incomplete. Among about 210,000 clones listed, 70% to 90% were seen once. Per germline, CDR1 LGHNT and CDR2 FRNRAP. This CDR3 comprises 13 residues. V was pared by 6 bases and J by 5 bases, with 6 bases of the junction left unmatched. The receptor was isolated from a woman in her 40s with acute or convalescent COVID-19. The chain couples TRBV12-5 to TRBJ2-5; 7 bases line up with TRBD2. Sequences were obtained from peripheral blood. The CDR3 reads CASGASGRETQYF. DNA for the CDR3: TGTGCTAGTGGGGCTAGCGGAAGGGAGACCCAGTACTTC.